This T cell receptor beta chain was profiled in a study of blood T cells in healthy people across ages. This clonotype was picked up many times. With 7 bases removed from V and 7 bases from J, the gap between germline ends came to 23 bases. This CDR3 region has 15 residues. With a J-beta primer mix and a sample-barcoded 5' primer, a second PCR ran about 7 to 12 cycles. TCRdb re-analysed the 5' RACE reads in MiXCR, keeping a single row per CDR3 protein. Among some 640,000 distinct CDR3 sequences listed, under 30% were seen once. Sequences were obtained from blood. The TCR comes from a woman aged 80 or over in good health. The chain is built from TRBV12-3 or TRBV12-4 and TRBJ2-7; D might be TRBD1 or TRBD2, each matching 5 bases. For the CDR3, the DNA is TGTGCCAGCACCCCTTGGGGGATTCCTCGTCGGGAGCAGTACTTC. This codes for CASTPWGIPRREQYF.